The sequence of this T cell receptor beta chain was determined in a study of cytomegalovirus exposure and HLA in healthy donors (dated by TCRdb to the late 2010s). Looking at the study overall: According to an earlier analysis of 587 of the donors, 150 million to 200 million T cells yielded 90 million to 140 million unique TCR beta sequences and approximately 300 Gb of sequence data. The study combined high-throughput TCR immunosequencing, statistical association of individual TCRs with disease status, and machine learning to predict cytomegalovirus infection status. The number of donors typed differed by locus, with 629-630 for A, B, C, DRB1 and DQB1, around 520 for DQA1, approximately 570 for DPA1, and around 430 for DPB1. Of the approximately 400 genotyped donors, 80% to 90% were placed in the genetic ancestry cluster associated with self-reported Caucasian donors. To decide whether each TCR beta V gene segment behaved as functional or pseudogenic, an earlier analysis of 587 of the donors relied on high-throughput TCR beta sequencing. Roughly 300 gigabases of sequencing data and around 85 million unique TCR sequences made up an early release that covered 500 to 650 HLA-typed donors. A later genetic analysis took genome-wide SNP genotypes for about three fifths of the 666 donors and used that subset as a discovery cohort. Donor age, sex, ethnicity and CMV serostatus were compiled together with the repertoire data. Rather than drawing on any new phenotypic data, the later analysis identified candidate immune exposures from TCR beta sequences and the way those sequences occurred across donors. Among some 400 genotyped donors of the cohort, an average of around 250,000 unique TCR beta nucleotide sequences was sequenced per donor, of which about 19% were non-productive. The study was designed to test whether signatures of past pathogen exposure could be identified by cataloging public T cell receptors. The T cell repertoires of 700 or so subjects were profiled by immunosequencing and related to cytomegalovirus serostatus. Class I and class II HLA loci were covered by the typing at four-digit resolution. Along with the approximately 700-subject first cohort, a separate validation cohort of 120 different subjects was used. To study patterns of TCR occurrence, a later analysis re-analyzed previously published TCR beta repertoires from around 700 donors and added high-resolution HLA genotyping. About five DR-DQ haplotypes were treated as single units for association and clustering because of strong linkage in the cohort. Every discovery cohort repertoire had been produced on one sequencing platform. General study outcomes and caveats: In the study, approximately 160 TCR beta chains were listed as associated with cytomegalovirus. The classifier was reported to diagnose cytomegalovirus status with high specificity and sensitivity in both the original and validation cohorts. A later analysis found that most CMV-associated TCR beta chains appeared HLA-restricted, with HLA associations seemingly driven largely by CMV exposure. In a later genetic analysis, fewer N-insertions in productive TCRs were reported among donors in an Asian-associated ancestry cluster than the approximately 670-donor mean. Correlated functional status among segregating V segments might be attributable to linkage disequilibrium, but an unknown experimental factor could not be ruled out. In an earlier analysis of fewer than 750 of the donors, most TCR beta V segments were observed in productive rearrangements about 90% or about 30% of the time, broadly matching IMGT annotations. Three of the identified cytomegalovirus-associated TCR beta chains were confirmed in vitro to be specific for cytomegalovirus antigens. Presence/absence analyses assumed roughly uniform sequencing depth across donors, an assumption that may not hold. Specific HLA alleles were associated with 15,000 to 20,000 TCR beta sequences at a false discovery rate of 0.05 in a later analysis. Most TCR sequences were observed very rarely across donors, whereas some public TCRs were present in many individuals. Assigning TCR associations to individual alleles was difficult when HLA alleles, especially DR and DQ, strongly co-occurred. According to a later analysis, TCR association rates differed among HLA loci, with DRB1 alleles showing the most associated TCRs and HLA-C alleles showing the fewest. According to the authors, the approach could potentially be generalized to other disease states and immunological phenotypes. In this cohort, only TCR beta chains were sequenced, and detectable features were limited by the absence of alpha or paired-chain data. The earlier analysis of approximately 560 of the donors excluded around 17 rarely observed V segments, including chromosome 9 orphons, because counts were too low. A further reported finding was that TCR beta sequences accurately predicted the HLA-A and HLA-B alleles for most subjects in the first cohort. Because the 87-base-pair reads could not distinguish some IMGT-functional V segments, including TRBV6-2 and TRBV6-3, those segments were excluded. A later analysis reported that several top co-occurrence clusters appeared linked to parvovirus B19, influenza, CMV and Epstein-Barr virus. The only immune exposure information available for the cohort was CMV serostatus. The sequencing pipeline was judged likely to have produced a cluster of highly shared sequence variants as a technical artifact. An association between a missense DCLRE1C variant and V-gene and J-gene trimming of TCR beta chains was found in a later genetic analysis and replicated in an independent cohort. Compared with equally common non-associated chains, HLA-associated TCR beta chains in a later analysis were more clonally expanded and had lower generation probabilities. Because HLA typing was unavailable for some donors at each locus, only the typed subset was used in association tests.

In total, fewer than 750 healthy bone marrow donors made up the cohort. All cohort members were sampled while nominally healthy, although unrecorded immune exposures were likely present. The donor tested CMV seronegative and was one of the 352 seronegative cohort members. A peripheral blood sample was provided by each donor, and peripheral blood mononuclear cells were used for TCR beta sequencing. Genomic DNA extraction from the blood cell samples was performed with the Qiagen DNeasy Blood Extraction Kit. V is pruned by 10 bases and J by 6 bases, leaving 12 bases of the junction without a gene match. The germline V gene supplies CDR1 MNHEY and CDR2 SVGAGI. From the cysteine through the phenylalanine, the CDR3 covers 14 amino acids. Solely the CDR3 DNA is kept, with 42 bases framed from the first base. As regards this clone: This receptor's antigen is unknown. No much larger clone exists at a distance of one base, and base qualities are not known.

The protocol used for the library was the immunoSEQ multiplex PCR assay. For the multiplex PCR, a mixture combining 60 forward primers for TCR Vbeta segments and 13 reverse primers for TCR Jbeta segments was used. The CDR3 region of rearranged TCR beta genes was amplified from genomic DNA by a multiplex PCR assay. The amplified TCR beta libraries were sequenced on the Illumina HiSeq System as 87-base-pair reads. Per the authors' processing: Across the 670 or so repertoires, a later analysis counted around 80 million unique TCR beta chains, around 11 million of which were shared by at least two donors. Raw reads were error-corrected and collapsed into unique sequences with a nearest-neighbor algorithm that merged closely related sequences to remove PCR and sequencing errors. Alignment of CDR3 sequences to IMGT reference sequences was used to assign V, D and J gene segments. Each retained sequence needed at least a six-nucleotide match to both a V gene segment and a J gene segment. A rearrangement counted as productive if the CDR3 had no stop codons and remained in frame with V and J, and every other rearrangement counted as non-productive. CDR3 was defined according to IMGT convention as the region running from the second conserved V-encoded cysteine to the conserved J-encoded phenylalanine. In an earlier analysis of 500 to 650 of the donors, sequences lacking an unambiguous match to a single V gene segment were excluded. In an earlier analysis of about 590 of the donors, a V segment was called functional when productive rearrangements were above 56.7%, and segregating when the standard deviation between donors exceeded 5%. To diagnose cytomegalovirus status from the catalog of TCR beta chain sequences, a statistical classification framework was built. V and J gene assignment, in a later analysis, came from comparing TCR nucleotide sequences with IMGT/GENE-DB human TR gene sequences. The TCRdist pipeline was used in a later analysis to assign CDR3 sequences and most-parsimonious VDJ recombination scenarios. In a later analysis, each TCR beta chain was defined by its CDR3 amino acid sequence together with its V-gene family, and reads lacking a unique V-gene family were excluded. As a way to deal with suspected cross-contamination and a sequencing artifact, a later analysis dropped 450 to 700 nucleotide sequences that were highly shared and had low generation probability. In a later analysis, a clonal expansion index for each public chain was calculated from normalized within-repertoire ranks of inferred template counts. A later analysis computed generation probabilities with a VDJ recombination model fitted to out-of-frame rearrangements, and checked the results against IGoR. A later analysis scored TCR-TCR, TCR-HLA and TCR-CMV co-occurrence with hypergeometric tests, applying a repertoire-size bias correction to TCR pairs. A later analysis estimated false discovery rates by permuting HLA or CMV assignments 20 times. A later analysis grouped co-occurring TCRs with DBSCAN, adding TCRdist sequence similarity when clustering within HLA-allele-positive subsets. For co-occurrence clustering, repertoires with fewer than 30,000 or more than 120,000 public chains were excluded, along with about five repertoires with anomalous nucleotide sharing. TCRdb holds this immuneACCESS table with in-frame rearrangements only. Some clones are missing; in checked studies, unresolved V genes explain under half, and the rest has no known cause. The D gene and trimming were derived from the DNA, and the V and J assignments and clone size from that table. The sample contains more than 85,000 clones, over 75% of them found a single time. The ten largest make up under 2.5% of the sample.

This TCR came from a boy aged 5-17 years in good health and CMV-seronegative. The specimen was PBMCs. Recombination connected TRBV6-5 to TRBJ2-1, and 7 junctional nucleotides match TRBD1. The sequenced DNA: TGTGCCACTTACAGGGGCGCCGCTTTCAATGAGCAGTTCTTC. Translated, it reads CATYRGAAFNEQFF.